These T cell receptor beta chains were read from a single sample in a study of blood T cells in healthy people across ages. TCRdb called the 5' RACE reads again in MiXCR, with one record for every CDR3 protein. The sample records some 1.4 million distinct CDR3 sequences, around two fifths being singletons. Sequencing was performed on blood. Every receptor here comes from a young woman in good health. Each CDR3 is given with its conserved first and last residue.

v_call cdr3_aa
TRBV29-1 CSAGRDRGLWRTDTQYF
TRBV4-1 CANSLEASGRYNEQFF
TRBV20-1 CSARTQRGAYGYTF
TRBV5-4 CASSLIWWGGSYEQYF
TRBV9 CASSVGSGAGGPHTQYF
TRBV21-1 CASSRTAYTDTQYF
TRBV20-1 CSPRTGGNEQYF
TRBV2 CASSEEAGLGYGYTF
TRBV10-3 CAISERQGIRTEAFF
TRBV3-1 CASSPGQGSVYEQYF
TRBV21-1 CASNSGTGPENLFF